This paragraph covers one T cell receptor (beta chain) sequence. The antigen remains unidentified. This sample is drawn from a study of PD-1 blockade in mismatch repair-deficient tumors. On the study more broadly: Patients had about a dozen mismatch repair-deficient cancer types, all previously treated and progressing. Study observations and caveats: Tumor-resident clones, often absent from pretreatment blood, expanded after pembrolizumab and then contracted.

V gave up 10 bases and J gave up 6 bases; unmatched junction bases: 11. This CDR3 region has 13 residues. Germline CDR1 is SNHLY and CDR2 is FYNNEI. Only in-frame clones appear in the TCRdb table, and some are missing; sequencing was by immunoSEQ multiplex PCR. The sample lists 70,000 to 90,000 clones; roughly 80% were seen once. PCR or immunohistochemistry showed mismatch repair deficiency in every enrolled patient. Source: peripheral blood, taken 44 weeks after starting pembrolizumab. The TCR was taken from an adult with mismatch repair-deficient cancer. J is TRBJ2-7 and V is TRBV2; 8 nucleotides match TRBD1. The CDR3: CATAVLQGGEQYF. The CDR3 DNA follows: TGTGCCACCGCCGTCCTACAGGGGGGCGAGCAGTACTTC.